These 9 T cell receptor beta chains were all obtained from the same sample, sequenced in a study of identical twins (dated by TCRdb to about 2016). Library prep was done by 5' RACE. Sequenced on an Illumina HiSeq 2000. Clones were called with MiXCR by TCRdb after fastp trimmed the public reads at Q25, and only in-frame beta chains were retained. Duplicate CDR3 protein sequences are folded into a single record with the most common DNA and genes. The sample has approximately 230,000 distinct CDR3 sequences on record, 5% to 7% of them singletons. About 14% of the sample is in the top ten clones. In addition, the sample was reused for a study of T cells expressing NK-cell markers.

The sequenced material came from CD8+ T cells sorted from blood. The source is a woman aged 18-29 years in good health.

The chain is built from TRBV7-9 and TRBJ2-5, with TRBD2 matching 8 bases. The CDR3 runs 16 residues. J lost 4 bases, V lost 4 bases, and 11 bases had no gene match. Per the germline V gene, CDR1 is SEHNR and CDR2 is FQNEAQ (reference sequence). The CDR3 DNA follows: TGTGCCAGCAGCTCTGGCAACGAAGCGGGGGCAGAGACCCAGTACTTC. Its protein is CASSSGNEAGAETQYF.

This clonotype has ten or more counts. This chain uses TRBV7-9 with TRBJ2-1, with TRBD2 matching 7 bases. Trimming took 5 bases from V and 13 from J; bases not matched to a gene: 5. Germline V gene sequence: CDR1 SEHNR, CDR2 FQNEAQ (reference sequence). The CDR3 length is 11 residues. The CDR3 bases are TGTGCCAGCAGCAGACTAGCCCGACAGTTCTTC. This sequence encodes CASSRLARQFF.

V is TRBV2 and J is TRBJ1-1; tentative D call: TRBD1 (5 bases). This CDR3 spans 11 amino acids. Germline V gives CDR1 SNHLY, CDR2 FYNNEI. V was clipped by 5 bases and J by 11 bases, with 12 bases between them. The CDR3 region has the DNA TGTGCCAGCAGTACTCAGCCAGGGGCTTTCTTT. It yields the protein CASSTQPGAFF.

This clonotype was recorded many times. The chain is built from TRBV12-3 or TRBV12-4 and TRBJ2-2, with unresolved D. The ends were cut back, 3 bases at V and 8 bases at J, with 7 bases in the middle. This CDR3 comprises 12 residues. CDR3 region: CASSFTSGELFF. The CDR3 DNA follows: TGTGCCAGCAGTTTCACGTCGGGGGAGCTGTTTTTT.

The chain combines TRBV29-1 with TRBJ2-1; TRBD2 agrees at 14 bases. Trimming cost V 7 bases and J 7 bases; bases outside gene matches: 6. Germline CDR1 and CDR2: SQVTM and ANQGSEA. The CDR3 extends over 14 amino acids. CDR3 sequence reads: CSAAGTSGSNEQFF. Here the CDR3 DNA reads TGCAGCGCAGCCGGGACTAGCGGGAGTAATGAGCAGTTCTTC.

This clonotype was detected only a few times. V and J are TRBV20-1 and TRBJ2-2; 9 bases line up with TRBD1. The CDR3 is 14 residues long. V was pared by 6 bases and J by 3 bases, with 5 bases of the junction left unmatched. Per germline, CDR1 DFQATT and CDR2 SNEGSKA (reference sequence). The DNA for the CDR3 is TGCAGTGCGCTAAGGACAGGGGACACCGGGGAGCTGTTTTTT. Its translation is CSALRTGDTGELFF.

This clonotype appeared many times. The rearrangement uses TRBV5-1 and TRBJ2-1; TRBD2 agrees at 7 bases. J was trimmed by 1 base and V by 10 bases; bases with no gene match: 8. Germline CDR1 reads SGHRS; CDR2 reads YFSETQ. The CDR3 loop spans 14 amino acids. The CDR3 reads CAHSGLASYNEQFF. In nucleotides, the CDR3 is TGCGCCCATAGCGGGCTGGCATCCTACAATGAGCAGTTCTTC. Drawing the rest from reference TRBV5-1 and TRBJ2-1, the complete variable domain is KAGVTQTPRYLIKTRGQQVTLSCSPISGHRSVSWYQQTPGQGLQFLFEYFSETQRNKGNFPGRFSGRQFSNSRSEMNVSTLELGDSALYLCAHSGLASYNEQFFGPGTRLTVL.

The V gene is TRBV10-3, the J gene TRBJ2-1; TRBD2 is a possible D gene (5 bases). Germline CDR1 is ENHRY and CDR2 is SYGVKD. Deletions cut 0 bases from V and 7 bases from J, with 16 bases between. CDR3 size: 16 residues. The CDR3 region has the DNA TGTGCCATCAGTGAGTCCACGGGAATGAGGAAGAATGAGCAGTTCTTC. Residues: CAISESTGMRKNEQFF.

As regards this clonotype: Since a much larger clone is just one base distant, this may be a read error. The V call is TRBV20-1, the J call TRBJ2-2, with D tentatively TRBD2 (6 bases). Trimming stripped 2 bases from V and 7 bases from J, with 11 bases between. CDR3 length: 13 residues. Looked up from germline, CDR1 is DFQATT and CDR2 is SNEGSKA (reference sequence). The chain's CDR3 is CSARSPRDGELFF. DNA of the CDR3: TGCAGTGCTAGAAGTCCGCGGGACGGGGAGCTGTTTTTT.